The 16 T cell receptor beta chains below all came from one sample that was sequenced in a study of a mutant IDH1 vaccine in newly diagnosed glioma. These receptors lack a known antigen. The table came from immunoSEQ multiplex PCR; TCRdb's copy has only in-frame clones and leaves some out. Among about 39,000 clones listed, roughly 80% were seen once. Documented time point: week 11, during vaccination. The content of each vaccine dose was 300 ug of mutant IDH1 20-mer peptide, and topical imiquimod accompanied it. The starting material was peripheral blood mononuclear cells (PBMCs), obtained from a glioma patient whose treatment included an IDH1 peptide vaccine. These receptors all stem from a woman younger than 45 with glioma. Some clones in this sample may be carry-over from other donors' samples.

The gene calls are TRBV7-9 and TRBJ1-1; D is undetermined. Looked up from germline, CDR1 is SEHNR and CDR2 is FQNEAQ (reference sequence). With 6 bases removed from V and 3 bases from J, the gap between germline ends came to 2 bases. CDR3 length: 10 amino acids. Here the CDR3 DNA reads TGTGCCAGCAGGGACACTGAAGCTTTCTTT. Translation gives CASRDTEAFF. The full variable domain, rest sourced from reference TRBV7-9 and TRBJ1-1, is DTGVSQNPRHKITKRGQNVTFRCDPISEHNRLYWYRQTLGQGPEFLTYFQNEAQLEKSRLLSDRFSAERPKGSFSTLEIQRTEQGDSAMYLCASRDTEAFFGQGTRLTVV.

This chain joins TRBV27 and TRBJ2-2; 12 nucleotides align to TRBD2. This CDR3 region has 15 residues. Germline assignment: CDR1 MNHEY and CDR2 SMNVEV (reference sequence). J lost 6 bases, V lost 5 bases, and 4 bases had no gene match. The CDR3 bases are TGTGCCAGCAGTCAACTAGCGGGAGGCGCCGGGGAGCTGTTTTTT. Translated: CASSQLAGGAGELFF.

The chain uses TRBV29-1 and TRBJ2-2; TRBD2 matches 13 bases. After removal of 6 bases from V and 4 bases from J, the junction contained 8 bases not matched to a gene. The CDR3 consists of 16 residues. Germline loops: CDR1 SQVTM, CDR2 ANQGSEA. CDR3 sequence: CSVRTSGGAFTGELFF. CDR3 nucleotides: TGCAGCGTCCGAACTAGCGGGGGGGCATTCACCGGGGAGCTGTTTTTT.

The V and J genes are TRBV29-1 and TRBJ1-2; perhaps TRBD1 as D (5 bases). Trimming shortened V by 7 bases and J by 6 bases, and 15 bases separated the two germline ends. The CDR3 spans 12 residues. In germline, CDR1 is SQVTM, CDR2 ANQGSEA. DNA for the CDR3: TGCAGCGCCTGGGGTGGGGCGGATGGCTACACCTTC. It is translated as CSAWGGADGYTF.

V usage is TRBV27 and J usage is TRBJ2-7, with TRBD1 as a possible D gene (6 bases). The germline V gene has CDR1 MNHEY and CDR2 SMNVEV (reference sequence). With 5 bases removed from V and 0 bases from J, the gap between germline ends came to 11 bases. The CDR3 spans 14 residues. The CDR3 nucleotides read TGTGCCAGCAGTAGGACAGCTAGCTCCTACGAGCAGTACTTC. The encoded protein is CASSRTASSYEQYF.

The chain uses TRBV30 and TRBJ1-4; TRBD1 is a possible D gene (5 bases). CDR1 is GTSNPN, CDR2 SVGIG, per germline (reference sequence). The CDR3 is 15 residues long. V lost 1 base and J lost 2, with 11 bases in between. The CDR3 spells CAWSAPGSTNEKLFF. The DNA of the CDR3 is TGTGCCTGGAGTGCGCCAGGGTCTACTAATGAAAAACTGTTTTTT.

Here the CDR3 reads CASSSMALGPQETQYF. As DNA, the CDR3 is TGTGCCAGCAGCTCTATGGCCCTAGGGCCCCAAGAGACCCAGTACTTC. The V and J genes are TRBV7-3 and TRBJ2-5; D not certain. Germline-derived CDR1 and CDR2 are SGHTA and FQGTGA. CDR3 length equals 16 residues. Trimming removed 4 bases from V and 1 base from J, with 16 bases in between.

The genes are TRBV5-6 and TRBJ2-7; D is undetermined. V lost 4 bases, J lost 2 bases, and 10 bases lay in between. Germline lookup yields CDR1 SGHDT and CDR2 YYEEEE. CDR3 size: 13 residues. The CDR3 coding sequence is TGTGCCAGCAGCCCCGGGTCTACCTACGAGCAGTACTTC. It codes for CASSPGSTYEQYF. Together with reference TRBV5-6 and TRBJ2-7, the CDR3 gives the full variable domain: DAGVTQSPTHLIKTRGQQVTLRCSPKSGHDTVSWYQQALGQGPQFIFQYYEEEERQRGNFPDRFSGHQFPNYSSELNVNALLLGDSALYLCASSPGSTYEQYFGPGTRLTVT.

This chain joins TRBV7-9 and TRBJ1-5; no definite D call. Trimming removed 5 bases at V and 3 bases at J, with 5 bases between. This CDR3 contains 12 residues. Germline-derived CDR1 and CDR2 are SEHNR and FQNEAQ (reference sequence). The CDR3, as DNA: TGTGCCAGCAGCGGGAACAATCAGCCCCAGCATTTT. Its protein is CASSGNNQPQHF.

CDR3 sequence (DNA): TGTGCCAGCAGCTTGGGGGACAGGAACACTGAAGCTTTCTTT. It codes for CASSLGDRNTEAFF. This sequence joins TRBV5-4 and TRBJ1-1, with 7 bases fitting TRBD1. The CDR3 length is 14 residues. CDR1 and CDR2 (germline): SGHNT, YYREEE (reference sequence). The ends lost 0 bases at V and 1 base at J; junction bases unmatched: 0.

This rearrangement joins TRBV10-3 to TRBJ2-7; D remains unclear. V shed 4 bases and J shed 6 bases, with 7 bases lying between them. This CDR3 comprises 11 residues. The V gene's germline CDR1 is ENHRY and CDR2 SYGVKD. CDR3 region: CAISGAREQYF. CDR3 nucleotides: TGTGCCATCAGTGGGGCTCGCGAGCAGTACTTC.

V is TRBV5-6 and J is TRBJ2-7; the match to TRBD1 covers 7 bases. Germline assignment: CDR1 SGHDT and CDR2 YYEEEE. Losses at the gene ends were 3 bases for V and 3 bases for J; bases not matched to a gene: 6. CDR3 length: 14 residues. This CDR3 reads CASSSRTGNYEQYF. The CDR3 coding sequence is TGTGCCAGCAGCTCTCGGACAGGAAACTACGAGCAGTACTTC.

The J gene is TRBJ2-5, the V gene TRBV10-3, with 7 bases lining up with TRBD1. The V segment lost 4 bases and the J segment 2 bases; nucleotides outside the gene matches: 7. The CDR3 length is 15 residues. Germline V CDR1 and CDR2: ENHRY, SYGVKD. The CDR3 DNA reads TGTGCCATCAGTGGGGGACAGTTTGATCAAGAGACCCAGTACTTC. Translation: CAISGGQFDQETQYF.

The chain recombines TRBV4-1 with TRBJ2-5; D call uncertain. V lost 1 base and J lost 5, with 14 bases in between. Germline assignment: CDR1 MGHRA and CDR2 YSYEKL. The CDR3 spans 15 residues. The CDR3 loop reads CASSQASKLRETQYF. The CDR3 DNA follows: TGCGCCAGCAGCCAAGCGTCCAAACTCCGGGAGACCCAGTACTTC.

The J gene is TRBJ2-5, the V gene TRBV10-3, with no clear D. Germline CDR1 and CDR2: ENHRY and SYGVKD. V was trimmed by 3 bases and J by 5 bases, leaving 13 bases between them. This CDR3 is 14 amino acids long. CDR3 nucleotides: TGTGCCATCAGTGATGCGGCTGCCAGCGAGACCCAGTACTTC. Translated, it gives CAISDAAASETQYF.

CDR3 in amino acids: CASSPSGTGVYNEQFF. As DNA, the CDR3 is TGTGCCAGCAGCCCGTCCGGGACAGGAGTTTACAATGAGCAGTTCTTC. The V gene is TRBV9, the J gene TRBJ2-1; 8 nucleotides align to TRBD1. V lost 4 bases to trimming and J lost 4 bases; unmatched junction nucleotides: 10. The CDR3 is 16 amino acids. Per the germline V gene, CDR1 is SGDLS and CDR2 is YYNGEE.